Listed below are T cell receptor beta chains from one sample, sequenced in a study of blood T cell repertoires in COVID-19. Clones were sequenced by immunoSEQ multiplex PCR, and TCRdb holds only the in-frame ones, with some missing. The sample carries 200,000 to 300,000 clones, 75% to 90% recorded once. Source material: peripheral blood. The origin of the receptors is a woman aged 60-70 years with active or convalescent COVID-19. Each CDR3 is given with its conserved first and last residue. The D gene is left open where the match is weak. Some rows mark clone size as missing; the rest say once, few, many or name a class of expanded clone.

size,D,J,V,CDR3,DNA
-,TRBD2,TRBJ2-1,TRBV19,CASTTQGRLAEEQFF,TGTGCCAGTACCACACAGGGGAGACTAGCGGAAGAGCAGTTCTTC
-,TRBD1,TRBJ1-1,TRBV5-6,CASSWTGGDHTEAFF,TGTGCCAGCAGCTGGACAGGGGGGGACCACACTGAAGCTTTCTTT
-,TRBD1,TRBJ1-1,TRBV13,CASSDRDRAINTEAFF,TGTGCCAGCAGCGACCGGGACAGGGCCATAAACACTGAAGCTTTCTTT
-,TRBD1,TRBJ1-2,TRBV6-5,CASSRDRDGYGYTF,TGTGCCAGCAGTCGCGACAGGGACGGCTATGGCTACACCTTC
-,-,TRBJ2-3,TRBV14,CASRLSGASTDTQYF,TGTGCCAGCAGACTTAGCGGAGCTAGCACAGATACGCAGTATTTT
-,-,TRBJ1-4,TRBV6-5,CASSLTPTNEKLFF,TGTGCCAGCAGTCTAACCCCAACTAATGAAAAACTGTTTTTT
-,TRBD2,TRBJ2-5,TRBV9,CASSATSGGVGETQYF,TGTGCCAGCAGTGCGACTAGCGGGGGAGTGGGAGAGACCCAGTACTTC
-,-,TRBJ2-3,TRBV3-1/TRBV3-2,CASRPTSIDTQYF,TGTGCCAGCAGGCCCACTAGCATCGATACGCAGTATTTT
-,TRBD1,TRBJ1-1,TRBV7-9,CASSSRTGRTEAFF,TGTGCCAGCAGCTCCCGGACAGGGCGCACTGAAGCTTTCTTT
-,TRBD1,TRBJ2-5,TRBV9,CASSPRPGTGQETQYF,TGTGCCAGCAGCCCCCGGCCCGGGACAGGGCAAGAGACCCAGTACTTC
-,-,TRBJ2-3,TRBV18,CASSPRSPGGTDTQYF,TGTGCCAGCTCACCTAGGTCCCCCGGGGGCACAGATACGCAGTATTTT
-,TRBD2,TRBJ2-7,TRBV5-1,CASTSGTSSYEQYF,TGCGCCAGCACTAGCGGGACAAGCTCCTACGAGCAGTACTTC
-,-,TRBJ2-2,TRBV2,CASSVFGSGELFF,TGTGCCAGCAGTGTATTCGGGTCCGGGGAGCTGTTTTTT
few,-,TRBJ1-1,TRBV7-8,CASRSGRVKEAFF,TGTGCCAGCAGGTCCGGGAGGGTTAAGGAAGCTTTCTTT
-,-,TRBJ2-3,TRBV18,CASQPGRSTDTQYF,TGTGCCAGCCAGCCTGGGAGGTCAACAGATACGCAGTATTTT
-,TRBD1,TRBJ1-4,TRBV7-8,CASSLRTGELFF,TGTGCCAGCAGCCTGCGGACAGGGGAACTGTTTTTT
-,-,TRBJ1-1,TRBV6-5,CASRTGQRPEAFF,TGTGCCAGCAGAACGGGACAACGGCCTGAAGCTTTCTTT
-,-,TRBJ1-1,TRBV13,CASSFSMGATEAFF,TGTGCCAGCAGCTTTAGTATGGGGGCCACTGAAGCTTTCTTT
-,TRBD1,TRBJ1-6,TRBV28,CASSLRTGYNSPLHF,TGTGCCAGCAGTTTACGGACAGGGTATAATTCACCCCTCCACTTT
-,-,TRBJ2-3,TRBV24-1,CATSDTGPTDTQYF,TGTGCCACCAGTGATACAGGGCCTACAGATACGCAGTATTTT
-,TRBD1,TRBJ1-1,TRBV5-1,CASSLAGQGAEAFF,TGCGCCAGCAGCTTGGCCGGACAGGGGGCTGAAGCTTTCTTT
-,TRBD1,TRBJ1-1,TRBV18,CASSLLSGTGGSAEAFF,TGTGCCAGCTCCCTTCTATCCGGGACAGGGGGCAGCGCTGAAGCTTTCTTT
once,TRBD1,TRBJ1-4,TRBV6-6,CASSYSRTGPEKLFF,TGTGCCAGCAGTTACTCGCGGACAGGACCTGAAAAACTGTTTTTT
-,-,TRBJ1-4,TRBV13,CASSSGRTNEKLFF,TGTGCCAGCAGCTCGGGGAGGACTAATGAAAAACTGTTTTTT
-,-,TRBJ2-2,TRBV5-1,CASSLSDREDTGELFF,TGCGCCAGCAGCTTGTCCGACAGGGAGGACACCGGGGAGCTGTTTTTT
-,-,TRBJ1-5,TRBV19,CASSAGGLGTQPQHF,TGTGCCAGTAGTGCGGGCGGCTTGGGTACTCAGCCCCAGCATTTT
once,TRBD1,TRBJ1-1,TRBV5-1,CASSLVQGDTEAFF,TGCGCCAGCAGCTTGGTACAGGGGGACACTGAAGCTTTCTTT
-,-,TRBJ2-1,TRBV27,CASSLGRSEQFF,TGTGCCAGCAGTTTAGGCCGGAGTGAGCAGTTCTTC
-,TRBD1,TRBJ1-3,TRBV9,CASSKQGTGNTIYF,TGTGCCAGCAGCAAACAGGGGACTGGAAACACCATATATTTT
-,TRBD1,TRBJ1-3,TRBV27,CASSPHTTGGLSGNTIYF,TGTGCCAGCAGTCCCCATACGACAGGGGGCCTTTCTGGAAACACCATATATTTT
-,-,TRBJ2-1,TRBV3-1/TRBV3-2,CASSQGSGNTQFF,TGTGCCAGCAGCCAAGGGAGCGGAAACACCCAGTTCTTC
-,-,TRBJ2-2,TRBV5-1,CASSLAQGNTGELFF,TGCGCCAGCAGCTTGGCACAGGGAAACACCGGGGAGCTGTTTTTT
-,-,TRBJ2-7,TRBV6-5,CASSPSKGHSYEQYF,TGTGCCAGCAGTCCCTCCAAGGGACACTCCTACGAGCAGTACTTC
once,-,TRBJ1-5,TRBV30,CAWNKGGGNQPQHF,TGTGCCTGGAATAAGGGAGGGGGCAATCAGCCCCAGCATTTT
-,TRBD2,TRBJ2-3,TRBV7-3,CASSPPGLPSTDTQYF,TGTGCCAGCAGCCCCCCGGGACTACCTTCCACAGATACGCAGTATTTT
-,TRBD2,TRBJ2-5,TRBV30,CAWAGLAETQYF,TGTGCCTGGGCCGGACTAGCGGAGACCCAGTACTTC
-,TRBD1,TRBJ2-1,TRBV3-1/TRBV3-2,CASSPLVGQGLRGQFF,TGTGCCAGCAGCCCACTCGTAGGACAGGGGCTCCGGGGGCAGTTCTTC
-,-,TRBJ2-3,TRBV21-1,CARQRDTQYF,TGTGCCAGACAGAGAGATACGCAGTATTTT
-,-,TRBJ2-2,TRBV7-8,CASSLVVLGSTGELFF,TGTGCCAGCAGCTTAGTCGTGCTAGGGAGCACCGGGGAGCTGTTTTTT
few,-,TRBJ2-2,TRBV18,CASSPGQQNTGELFF,TGTGCCAGCTCACCCGGACAGCAAAACACCGGGGAGCTGTTTTTT
-,TRBD1,TRBJ1-2,TRBV7-8,CASSLAQGDGGYTF,TGTGCCAGCAGCTTAGCGCAGGGGGACGGGGGCTACACCTTC